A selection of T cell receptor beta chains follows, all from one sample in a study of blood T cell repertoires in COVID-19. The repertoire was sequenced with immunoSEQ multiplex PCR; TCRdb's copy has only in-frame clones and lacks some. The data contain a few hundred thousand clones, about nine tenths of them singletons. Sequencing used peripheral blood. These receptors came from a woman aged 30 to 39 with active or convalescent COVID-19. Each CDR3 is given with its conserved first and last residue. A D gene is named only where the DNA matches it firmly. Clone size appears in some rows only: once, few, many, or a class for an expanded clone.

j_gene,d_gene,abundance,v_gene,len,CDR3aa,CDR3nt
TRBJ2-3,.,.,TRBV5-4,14,CASSRQEPTDTQYF,TGTGCCAGCAGCCGACAGGAGCCCACAGATACGCAGTATTTT
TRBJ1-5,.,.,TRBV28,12,CASSSLNQPQHF,TGTGCCAGCAGTTCCTTAAATCAGCCCCAGCATTTT
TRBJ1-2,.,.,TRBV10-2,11,CASSESRGYTF,TGCGCCAGCAGTGAGTCGCGAGGCTACACCTTC
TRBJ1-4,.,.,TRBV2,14,CASSFQGGGEKLFF,TGTGCCAGCAGCTTCCAGGGAGGGGGAGAAAAACTGTTTTTT
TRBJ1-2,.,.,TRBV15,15,CATSRDRGQYYGYTF,TGTGCCACCAGCAGAGATCGAGGACAGTACTATGGCTACACCTTC
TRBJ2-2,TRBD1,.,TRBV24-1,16,CATSDDRGRLTGELFF,TGTGCCACCAGTGACGACAGGGGGCGGTTGACCGGGGAGCTGTTTTTT
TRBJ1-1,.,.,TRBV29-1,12,CSVGGLDTEAFF,TGCAGCGTTGGAGGGCTGGACACTGAAGCTTTCTTT
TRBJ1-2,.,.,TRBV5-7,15,CASSYRGGANYGYTF,TGTGCCAGCAGCTATAGGGGGGGGGCTAACTATGGCTACACCTTC
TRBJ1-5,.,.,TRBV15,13,CATSMGLNQPQHF,TGTGCCACCAGCATGGGCCTCAATCAGCCCCAGCATTTT
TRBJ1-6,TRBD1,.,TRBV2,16,CASSEELTGVGSPLHF,TGTGCCAGCAGTGAAGAGTTGACAGGGGTTGGCTCACCCCTCCACTTT
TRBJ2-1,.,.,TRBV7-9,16,CASSPRGGGANNEQFF,TGTGCCAGCAGCCCCCGTGGAGGAGGGGCCAACAATGAGCAGTTCTTC
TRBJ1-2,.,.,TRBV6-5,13,CASSYTGFGGYTF,TGTGCCAGCAGTTACACAGGGTTCGGCGGCTACACCTTC
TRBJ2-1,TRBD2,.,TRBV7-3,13,CASSSGTSNEQFF,TGTGCCAGCAGCTCCGGGACTAGCAATGAGCAGTTCTTC
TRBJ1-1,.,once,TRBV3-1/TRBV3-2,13,CASSQLQDSEAFF,TGTGCCAGCAGCCAACTACAGGACAGTGAAGCTTTCTTT
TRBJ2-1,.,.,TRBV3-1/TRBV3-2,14,CASSQSRGRNEQFF,TGTGCCAGCAGCCAATCTCGGGGGAGGAATGAGCAGTTCTTC
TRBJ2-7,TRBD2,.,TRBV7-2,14,CASSSRLAGGEQYF,TGTGCCAGCAGCTCGCGACTAGCGGGGGGCGAGCAGTACTTC
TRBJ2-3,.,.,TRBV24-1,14,CATRESSSTDTQYF,TGTGCCACCAGGGAGTCCTCTAGCACAGATACGCAGTATTTT
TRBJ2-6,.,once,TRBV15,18,CATSRGGGPRSGANVLTF,TGTGCCACCAGCAGAGGGGGGGGCCCCCGCTCTGGGGCCAACGTCCTGACTTTC
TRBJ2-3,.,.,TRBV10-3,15,CAISNAGGQKDTQYF,TGTGCCATCAGTAACGCTGGTGGACAAAAAGATACGCAGTATTTT
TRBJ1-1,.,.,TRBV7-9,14,CASSFGDAGTEAFF,TGTGCCAGCAGCTTCGGAGATGCGGGCACTGAAGCTTTCTTT
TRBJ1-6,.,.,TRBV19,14,CASTPVNSNSPLHF,TGTGCCAGTACCCCTGTCAACAGCAATTCACCCCTCCACTTT
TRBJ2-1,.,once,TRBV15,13,CATSFSSYNEQFF,TGTGCCACGAGCTTCTCCTCCTACAATGAGCAGTTCTTC
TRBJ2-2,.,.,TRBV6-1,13,CASSDGYGGELFF,TGTGCCAGCAGTGACGGTTACGGCGGGGAGCTGTTTTTT
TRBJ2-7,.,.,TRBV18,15,CASSPRTESFYEQYF,TGTGCCAGCTCACCCCGCACAGAAAGTTTCTACGAGCAGTACTTC
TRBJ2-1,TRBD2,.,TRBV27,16,CASRRGKRGGDNEQFF,TGTGCCAGCAGGCGCGGAAAGCGGGGGGGAGACAATGAGCAGTTCTTC
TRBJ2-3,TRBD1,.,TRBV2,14,CAAAGTGLPDTQYF,TGTGCCGCAGCCGGGACAGGGTTGCCAGATACGCAGTATTTT
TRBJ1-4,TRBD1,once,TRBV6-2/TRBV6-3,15,CASSLTGTGGEKLFF,TGTGCCAGCAGTCTGACCGGGACAGGGGGCGAAAAACTGTTTTTT
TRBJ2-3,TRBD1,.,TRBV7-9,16,CASSPTGTGVPDTQYF,TGTGCCAGCAGCCCGACCGGGACAGGGGTCCCAGATACGCAGTATTTT